The 21 T cell receptor beta chains in this list originate from one sample, sequenced in a study of OX40 agonist ivuxolimab in advanced cancers. TCRdb's copy holds only in-frame clones and misses some; the assay was immunoSEQ multiplex PCR. The profile shows 80,000 to 100,000 clones, 93% of them singletons. The source material was CD4+ or CD8+ T cells sorted from blood, sampled in a trial of the OX40 agonist ivuxolimab. These receptors all come from an adult with an advanced solid tumor such as melanoma, head and neck, liver or kidney cancer.

This chain joins TRBV5-1 and TRBJ1-1, with TRBD1 matching over 10 bases. Germline V gene sequence: CDR1 SGHRS, CDR2 YFSETQ. The ends lost 3 bases at V and 4 bases at J; junction bases unmatched: 3. The CDR3 sequence is 14 residues long. CDR3 protein: CASSSRTGGTEAFF. CDR3 sequence (DNA): TGCGCCAGCAGCTCCAGGACAGGGGGCACTGAAGCTTTCTTT.

The rearrangement links TRBV12-5 to TRBJ1-3; no firm D call. Germline lookup yields CDR1 LGHNT and CDR2 FRNRAP. Trimming removed 1 base at V and 9 bases at J, with 10 bases between. The CDR3 contains 13 residues. The chain's CDR3 is CASGLGSIGTIYF. For the CDR3, the DNA is TGTGCTAGTGGTTTGGGCTCCATAGGCACCATATATTTT.

This chain joins TRBV5-1 and TRBJ2-1, with D possibly being TRBD2 (6 bases). The CDR3 is 13 amino acids. Germline V CDR1 and CDR2: SGHRS, YFSETQ. V was shortened by 4 bases and J by 7 bases, with 12 bases between the two germline ends. CDR3 DNA sequence: TGCGCCAGCAGCGATCAAAGCGGGAATGAGCAGTTCTTC. Protein sequence: CASSDQSGNEQFF.

This clone was recorded only once. The V and J genes are TRBV5-1 and TRBJ1-2; TRBD1 aligns across 9 bases. The CDR3 is 13 amino acids. Trimming cost V 4 bases and J 7 bases; bases outside gene matches: 5. CDR1 is SGHRS, CDR2 YFSETQ, per germline. The CDR3 loop reads CASSPQGAGGYTF. CDR3 bases: TGCGCCAGCAGCCCACAGGGGGCTGGTGGCTACACCTTC. Supplemented by reference TRBV5-1 and TRBJ1-2, the full variable domain reads KAGVTQTPRYLIKTRGQQVTLSCSPISGHRSVSWYQQTPGQGLQFLFEYFSETQRNKGNFPGRFSGRQFSNSRSEMNVSTLELGDSALYLCASSPQGAGGYTFGSGTRLTVV.

In this sample, this clone turned up once. The CDR3 spells CASSPHWDGDGYTF. The CDR3 DNA sequence: TGTGCCAGCAGCCCCCACTGGGACGGAGATGGCTACACCTTC. The chain carries TRBV5-5 and TRBJ1-2, with D perhaps TRBD1 (5 bases). The CDR3 covers 14 residues. Per germline, CDR1 SGHKS and CDR2 YYEKEE (reference sequence). Trimming removed 4 bases at V and 6 bases at J, with 16 bases between. Looking up the rest from reference TRBV5-5 and TRBJ1-2 gives the full variable domain: DAGVTQSPTHLIKTRGQQVTLRCSPISGHKSVSWYQQVLGQGPQFIFQYYEKEERGRGNFPDRFSARQFPNYSSELNVNALLLGDSALYLCASSPHWDGDGYTFGSGTRLTVV.

The chain uses TRBV5-1 and TRBJ2-1, with D possibly TRBD2 on 5 matching bases. V dropped 7 bases and J dropped 3 bases, with 17 bases sitting between them. Germline V gene sequence: CDR1 SGHRS, CDR2 YFSETQ. This CDR3 has 15 amino acids. Written as DNA, the CDR3 is TGCGCCAGCTCATTTTCCGGGGTGGGCTACAATGAGCAGTTCTTC. It specifies CASSFSGVGYNEQFF.

In DNA form, the CDR3 reads TGTGCCAGCAGTTCCCCGGGACAGGGAACTTCTGGCTACACCTTC. Its protein is CASSSPGQGTSGYTF. This chain joins TRBV6-6 and TRBJ1-2, with 9 bases that match TRBD1. V lost 4 bases and J lost 7; bases outside the gene matches: 10. CDR1 is MNHNY, CDR2 SVGAGI, per germline (reference sequence). The CDR3 is 15 residues long.

This clone was recorded only once. The gene calls are TRBV27 and TRBJ2-1, with 11 bases matching TRBD2. Germline V gene data show CDR1 as MNHEY and CDR2 as SMNVEV (reference sequence). The CDR3 runs 18 residues. The V segment lost 4 bases and the J segment 4 bases; nucleotides outside the gene matches: 12. CDR3 sequence: CASSSTGLTSGGYNEQFF. CDR3 DNA sequence: TGTGCCAGCAGTTCAACGGGCCTAACTAGCGGGGGTTACAATGAGCAGTTCTTC.

The chain recombines TRBV5-1 with TRBJ2-7; 14 bases map to TRBD2. Germline assignment: CDR1 SGHRS and CDR2 YFSETQ. The CDR3 length is 16 residues. With 4 bases clipped from V and 7 bases from J, the junction kept 10 bases outside the gene matches. The CDR3 region is CASSMGLAGVLWEQYV. The DNA of the CDR3 is TGCGCCAGCAGCATGGGACTAGCGGGAGTACTGTGGGAGCAGTACGTC.

The chain is built from TRBV30 and TRBJ2-3; 9 positions agree with TRBD1. Germline values: CDR1 GTSNPN, CDR2 SVGIG (reference sequence). The V gene end was trimmed by 5 bases and the J gene end by 4 bases; junction bases not matched to a gene: 10. The CDR3 length is 15 residues. The CDR3 bases are TGTGCCTGGTCTCCGGGACAGGGATTTTCAGATACGCAGTATTTT. Translating it yields CAWSPGQGFSDTQYF.

This clone was seen only once. The V call is TRBV5-1, the J call TRBJ2-1; D is possibly TRBD1 (5 bases). This CDR3 spans 14 amino acids. In germline, CDR1 is SGHRS, CDR2 YFSETQ. Trimming left V 0 bases short and J 9 bases short, with 13 bases between. CDR3 nucleotide sequence: TGCGCCAGCAGCTTGGGGGGCAGTGGCGGTGAGCAGTTCTTC. Protein sequence: CASSLGGSGGEQFF.

The J gene is TRBJ2-7, the V gene TRBV6-5; no reliable D call. Germline values: CDR1 MNHEY, CDR2 SVGAGI. The CDR3 spans 15 residues. V shed 2 bases and J shed 4 bases, with 15 bases lying between them. This CDR3 is CASSYATREGYEQYV. CDR3 nucleotide sequence: TGTGCCAGCAGTTACGCGACAAGGGAAGGATACGAGCAGTACGTC.

The chain couples TRBV18 to TRBJ1-2; D gene ambiguous. V shed 6 bases and J shed 1 base, with 12 bases lying between them. The length of the CDR3 is 14 residues. The germline V gene encodes CDR1 KGHSH and CDR2 LQKENI. Written as DNA, the CDR3 is TGTGCCAGCTCCCCGATCGGAGATAACTATGGCTACACCTTC. Amino acids: CASSPIGDNYGYTF.

This chain uses TRBV11-2 with TRBJ2-1; no clear D. Germline assignment: CDR1 SGHAT and CDR2 FQNNGV. This CDR3 region has 15 residues. Trimming removed 8 bases at V and 0 bases at J, with 14 bases between. Here the CDR3 reads CASGQGLISYNEQFF. The CDR3 DNA is TGTGCCAGCGGTCAAGGGTTGATCTCCTACAATGAGCAGTTCTTC. The complete variable domain, with remaining parts taken from reference TRBV11-2 and TRBJ2-1, reads EAGVAQSPRYKIIEKRQSVAFWCNPISGHATLYWYQQILGQGPKLLIQFQNNGVVDDSQLPKDRFSAERLKGVDSTLKIQPAKLEDSAVYLCASGQGLISYNEQFFGPGTRLTVL.

This sequence joins TRBV9 and TRBJ2-2; TRBD2 is a possible D gene (5 bases). Germline CDR1 SGDLS, CDR2 YYNGEE. The V and J ends lost 6 bases and 7 bases respectively, with 16 bases between them. The CDR3 contains 14 residues. CDR3 region: CASTLEGLGGELFF. Here the CDR3 DNA reads TGTGCCAGCACCCTTGAGGGTCTAGGCGGGGAGCTGTTTTTT.

The chain is built from TRBV7-2 and TRBJ2-7; D gene unclear. V was shortened by 1 base and J by 0 bases, with 10 bases between the two germline ends. The CDR3 runs to 15 residues. Per germline, CDR1 SGHTA and CDR2 FQGNSA. The CDR3 here is CASSLDFRSSYEQYV. The CDR3 DNA reads as TGTGCCAGCAGCTTAGATTTCAGGAGCTCCTACGAGCAGTACGTC.

V gene TRBV6-5 combines with J gene TRBJ1-6; D is perhaps TRBD1 (5 bases). This CDR3 is 15 amino acids long. Per germline, CDR1 MNHEY and CDR2 SVGAGI. Trimming cost V 5 bases and J 9 bases, with 17 bases left between them. CDR3 bases: TGTGCCAGCAGTACGACTCAGGGTCGAAGTTCACCCCTCCACTTT. Its protein is CASSTTQGRSSPLHF.

This chain connects TRBV29-1 to TRBJ2-5, with D uncertain. Trimming removed 4 bases from V and 0 bases from J, with 6 bases in between. Germline CDR1 is SQVTM and CDR2 is ANQGSEA. This CDR3 spans 12 amino acids. The CDR3 protein is CSVGLYQETQYF. DNA of the CDR3: TGCAGCGTTGGCCTCTACCAAGAGACCCAGTACTTC.

This chain joins TRBV30 and TRBJ1-5, with D perhaps TRBD1 (5 bases). V was shortened by 0 bases and J by 5 bases, with 8 bases between the two germline ends. This CDR3 region has 13 residues. Germline V CDR1 and CDR2: GTSNPN, SVGIG (reference sequence). CDR3 sequence reads: CAWSVAGDQPQHF. As DNA, the CDR3 is TGTGCCTGGAGTGTGGCGGGGGATCAGCCCCAGCATTTT.

The rearrangement links TRBV5-8 to TRBJ1-1; D might be TRBD1 (5 bases). Trimming pared 1 base from V and 10 bases from J, leaving 17 bases between. The length of the CDR3 is 14 residues. Germline lookup yields CDR1 SGHTS and CDR2 YDEGEE. CDR3 coding DNA: TGTGCCAGCAGCTTGAAGGGGACGGCCGGGGTAGCTTTCTTT. Protein sequence: CASSLKGTAGVAFF.

The V gene is TRBV2, the J gene TRBJ1-1; 8 positions agree with TRBD1. The CDR3 runs 12 residues. The V gene end was trimmed by 6 bases and the J gene end by 8 bases; junction bases not matched to a gene: 5. Germline V lookup: CDR1 SNHLY, CDR2 FYNNEI. CDR3 region: CASSRQGNEAFF. The CDR3 DNA is TGTGCCAGCAGCCGACAGGGGAACGAAGCTTTCTTT.